One sample yielded the 9 T cell receptor beta chains listed below, sequenced in a study of blood T cells in healthy people across ages. A second about 7 to 11 cycle PCR used barcoded and J-beta primers. One entry per CDR3 protein results from TCRdb running MiXCR on the 5' RACE reads. The repertoire holds around 2 million distinct CDR3 sequences, around 42% seen once, with approximately 22% in the top ten. Sample: blood. The receptors come from a human donor in good health.

The chain couples TRBV7-9 to TRBJ2-1, with D possibly being TRBD1 (5 bases). The ends were cut back, 0 bases at V and 5 bases at J, with 14 bases in the middle. The CDR3 runs to 16 residues. CDR1 and CDR2 from the germline V gene are SEHNR and FQNEAQ (reference sequence). CDR3 residues: CASSLANLGLHNEQFF. The DNA of the CDR3 is TGTGCCAGCAGCTTAGCCAATTTGGGGCTCCACAATGAGCAGTTCTTC.

V usage is TRBV6-6 and J usage is TRBJ1-2, with TRBD1 as a possible D gene (6 bases). Germline CDR1 and CDR2: MNHNY and SVGAGI (reference sequence). Deletions cut 6 bases from V and 6 bases from J, with 26 bases between. The CDR3 runs 17 residues. The CDR3 spells CASSQGLRGLVLDGYTF. The CDR3 DNA reads as TGTGCCAGCAGCCAAGGGCTCAGGGGTCTTGTCTTGGATGGCTACACCTTC.

This chain uses TRBV12-3 or TRBV12-4 with TRBJ1-2; D is possibly TRBD1 (5 bases). The CDR3 runs to 13 residues. Trimming cost V 3 bases and J 8 bases, with 13 bases left between them. CDR3: CASSLIGAQGYTF. The CDR3 DNA reads TGTGCCAGCAGTTTGATAGGGGCGCAGGGCTACACCTTC.

The J gene is TRBJ1-1, the V gene TRBV19; D unresolved. The germline CDR1 and CDR2 sequences are LNHDA and SQIVND (reference sequence). CDR3 size: 12 residues. V gave up 3 bases and J gave up 0 bases, with 2 bases separating them. CDR3 loop: CASSILNTEAFF. CDR3 nucleotides: TGTGCCAGTAGTATCCTGAACACTGAAGCTTTCTTT. The whole variable domain, filled in from reference TRBV19 and TRBJ1-1, reads DGGITQSPKYLFRKEGQNVTLSCEQNLNHDAMYWYRQDPGQGLRLIYYSQIVNDFQKGDIAEGYSVSREKKESFPLTVTSAQKNPTAFYLCASSILNTEAFFGQGTRLTVV.

This chain links TRBV12-3 or TRBV12-4 with TRBJ1-2, with 9 bases aligning to TRBD1. J lost 0 bases, V lost 8 bases, and 16 bases had no gene match. The CDR3 covers 18 residues. CDR3 DNA sequence: TGTGCCAGCGGCCCGGCTTACACAGGGGGCGCAACTAACTATGGCTACACCTTC. Translation: CASGPAYTGGATNYGYTF.

The chain is built from TRBV5-1 and TRBJ2-7, with D unresolved. The CDR3 consists of 15 residues. V was cut by 4 bases and J by 5 bases, with 19 bases left in between. Germline-derived CDR1 and CDR2 are SGHRS and YFSETQ. CDR3 residues: CASSVGAGTLNEQYF. The CDR3 bases are TGCGCCAGCAGCGTCGGTGCTGGTACCCTAAACGAGCAGTACTTC.

In this sample, this clonotype turned up many times. At one end, the junction sequence differs from germline, possibly due to a read error. The genes are TRBV5-1 and TRBJ2-1; D is undetermined. This CDR3 is 15 amino acids long. Germline assignment: CDR1 SGHRS and CDR2 YFSETQ. For the CDR3, the DNA is TGTGCCAGCAGCTTGGGTCTCAGCTCCTACAATGAGCAGTTCTTC. Translation: CASSLGLSSYNEQFF.

This chain links TRBV6-5 with TRBJ2-7; TRBD1 agrees at 9 bases. The CDR3 sequence is 15 residues long. CDR1 is MNHEY and CDR2 is SVGAGI in the germline V gene. V shed 6 bases, J shed 4 bases, and the junction held 10 bases outside the gene matches. CDR3 protein: CASSYLGTGPYEQYF. The CDR3 nucleotides are TGTGCCAGCAGCTACCTAGGGACAGGGCCGTACGAGCAGTACTTC.

This clonotype was observed many times. The chain joins TRBV29-1 to TRBJ2-5; 7 nucleotides align to TRBD1. J was trimmed by 4 bases and V by 4 bases; bases with no gene match: 3. This CDR3 comprises 12 residues. Germline V gene lookup returns CDR1 SQVTM and CDR2 ANQGSEA. The CDR3 coding sequence is TGCAGCGTTGGGTACAGGGGAGAGACCCAGTACTTC. This encodes CSVGYRGETQYF. The complete variable domain, with remaining parts taken from reference TRBV29-1 and TRBJ2-5, reads SAVISQKPSRDICQRGTSLTIQCQVDSQVTMMFWYRQQPGQSLTLIATANQGSEATYESGFVIDKFPISRPNLTFSTLTVSNMSPEDSSIYLCSVGYRGETQYFGPGTRLLVL.